The clone carrying this TCR beta chain was seen a handful of times. Its antigen is not identified. This specimen comes from a study of cytomegalovirus exposure and HLA in healthy donors. Study-level points and caveats: Apart from CMV serostatus, no immune exposure information was available. In a later analysis, several top co-occurrence clusters appeared linked to parvovirus B19, influenza, CMV and Epstein-Barr virus.

PCR primers comprised 60 Vbeta and 13 Jbeta primers. This table comes from immunoSEQ multiplex PCR, and its TCRdb copy is limited to in-frame clones, with some not included. The sample comprises roughly 100,000 clones, approximately 82% of which are singletons, and 2.5% rests with the top ten. Input material: PBMCs. This TCR was recovered from a man aged 35-49 years in good health and CMV-seronegative.

CDR3 coding DNA: TGTGCCAGCAGAGGGACAGGAGGAGACACCGGGGAGCTGTTTTTT. Translated, it gives CASRGTGGDTGELFF. V usage is TRBV6-6 and J usage is TRBJ2-2, with TRBD1 matching over 8 bases. CDR3 length: 15 residues. V lost 6 bases to trimming and J lost 3 bases; unmatched junction nucleotides: 6. Germline V gene data show CDR1 as MNHNY and CDR2 as SVGAGI (reference sequence).